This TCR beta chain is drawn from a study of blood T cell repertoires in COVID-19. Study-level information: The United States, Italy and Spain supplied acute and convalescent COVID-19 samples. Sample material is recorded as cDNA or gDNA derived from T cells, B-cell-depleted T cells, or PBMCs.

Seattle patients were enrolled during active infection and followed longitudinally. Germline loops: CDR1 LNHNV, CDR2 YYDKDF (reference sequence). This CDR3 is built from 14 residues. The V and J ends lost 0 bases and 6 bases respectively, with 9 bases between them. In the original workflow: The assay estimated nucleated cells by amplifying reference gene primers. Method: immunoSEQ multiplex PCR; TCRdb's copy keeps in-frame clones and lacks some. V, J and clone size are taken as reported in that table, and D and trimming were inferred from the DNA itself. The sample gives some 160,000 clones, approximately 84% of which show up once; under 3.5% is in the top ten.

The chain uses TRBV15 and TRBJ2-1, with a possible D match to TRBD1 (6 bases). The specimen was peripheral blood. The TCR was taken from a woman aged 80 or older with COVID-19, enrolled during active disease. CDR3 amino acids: CATSRDQGRNEQFF. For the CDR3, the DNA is TGTGCCACCAGCAGAGATCAGGGGCGCAATGAGCAGTTCTTC.